The rows below give T cell receptor beta chains drawn from one sample of a study of identical twins. TCRdb processed the 5' RACE reads anew with MiXCR; each CDR3 protein has one entry. The repertoire holds 1.5 million to 2 million distinct CDR3 sequences, less than 40% seen once, with more than 0.25% in the top ten. The specimen was cord blood. The receptor set was obtained from a newborn girl in good health. The CDR3 runs from the conserved cysteine through the conserved F or W. Each record gives: clone size, J gene, V gene, D gene, CDR3 protein, CDR3 DNA. D genes are given only for firm matches. Clone size appears in some rows only: once, few, many, or a class for an expanded clone.

. TRBJ2-7 TRBV20-1 TRBD2 CSARWLAGIHEQYF TGCAGTGCTAGATGGCTAGCGGGAATCCACGAGCAGTACTTC
. TRBJ1-2 TRBV5-4 . CASSSPGGPNYGYTF TGTGCCAGCAGCTCGCCAGGAGGCCCGAACTATGGCTACACCTTC
. TRBJ2-3 TRBV12-3/TRBV12-4 TRBD2 CASSLKSMATSGRADTQYF TGTGCCAGCAGTTTAAAATCAATGGCTACTAGCGGGAGGGCAGATACGCAGTATTTT
. TRBJ2-3 TRBV20-1 . CSVRIADTQYF TGCAGTGTTAGAATAGCAGATACGCAGTATTTT
few TRBJ1-2 TRBV28 TRBD1 CASSFGQGVCYGYTF TGTGCCAGCAGTTTCGGCCAGGGGGTATGCTATGGCTACACCTTC
few TRBJ2-3 TRBV20-1 TRBD2 CSARPRLAGASDTQYF TGCAGTGCTAGGCCCCGACTAGCGGGAGCGTCAGATACGCAGTATTTT
. TRBJ2-5 TRBV20-1 . CSARARDKYNEQYF TGCAGTGCTAGGGCCCGCGACAAATACAATGAGCAGTACTTC
. TRBJ1-6 TRBV7-9 . CASRKTGISPLHF TGTGCCAGCAGAAAAACCGGGATTTCACCCCTCCACTTT
few TRBJ2-2 TRBV28 TRBD2 CASSLTSGLTGELFF TGTGCCAGCAGTTTGACTAGCGGACTCACCGGGGAGCTGTTTTTT
. TRBJ1-1 TRBV7-2 . CASSVGSTEVFF TGTGCCAGCAGCGTTGGATCCACTGAAGTTTTCTTT
few TRBJ2-1 TRBV29-1 . CSVEGRRPPVYNEQFF TGCAGCGTTGAAGGTCGAAGACCGCCAGTGTACAATGAGCAGTTCTTC
few TRBJ2-7 TRBV14 . CASSPSSRKLYEQYF TGTGCCAGCAGCCCCTCTTCGCGGAAGTTATACGAGCAGTACTTC
. TRBJ2-1 TRBV3-1 TRBD2 CASSQALSGSYEQFF TGTGCCAGCAGCCAAGCTTTGAGCGGGAGCTATGAGCAGTTCTTC
once TRBJ2-3 TRBV20-1 TRBD1 CSARVTGGGRTDTQYF TGCAGTGCTAGAGTAACAGGGGGCGGCAGAACAGATACGCAGTATTTT
many TRBJ1-2 TRBV7-8 . CASSLGRVGYGYTF TGTGCCAGCAGCTTAGGCAGGGTCGGATATGGCTACACCTTC
. TRBJ2-7 TRBV20-1 . CSARSGTANYEQYF TGCAGTGCTAGATCTGGCACAGCCAACTACGAGCAGTACTTC
. TRBJ2-6 TRBV10-3 TRBD1 CAIQRGQALSSGANVLTF TGTGCCATCCAAAGGGGGCAGGCCTTAAGCTCTGGGGCCAACGTCCTGACTTTC
many TRBJ1-1 TRBV4-2 TRBD1 CASSPGQGGLNTEAFF TGTGCCAGCAGCCCGGGACAGGGGGGACTGAACACTGAAGCTTTCTTT
. TRBJ2-3 TRBV7-9 TRBD2 CASRYSGSQDTQYF TGTGCCAGCAGGTACAGCGGGAGCCAAGATACGCAGTATTTT
few TRBJ2-7 TRBV29-1 . CSVRGLKYEQYF TGCAGCGTTAGAGGACTGAAATACGAGCAGTACTTC
many TRBJ1-2 TRBV6-6 TRBD1 CASSSGTVNYGYTF TGTGCCAGCAGTTCTGGGACAGTGAACTATGGCTACACCTTC
. TRBJ2-2 TRBV25-1 . CASSNRATGELFF TGTGCCAGCAGCAACAGGGCCACCGGGGAGCTGTTTTTT
few TRBJ2-1 TRBV20-1 TRBD2 CSAPGQGLAGGFSYNEQFF TGCAGTGCTCCTGGACAGGGACTAGCGGGGGGCTTTTCCTACAATGAGCAGTTCTTC
. TRBJ2-3 TRBV27 . CASSLFASPPSTDTQYF TGTGCCAGCAGTTTATTCGCTAGCCCTCCCAGCACAGATACGCAGTATTTT
. TRBJ2-7 TRBV5-1 TRBD1 CASSLVGQGRYEQYF TGCGCCAGCAGCTTGGTGGGACAGGGGAGGTACGAGCAGTACTTC
few TRBJ1-5 TRBV6-2/TRBV6-3 . CASSNGPTVEYSNQPQHF TGTGCCAGCAGTAATGGACCTACCGTCGAGTATAGCAATCAGCCCCAGCATTTT
. TRBJ2-7 TRBV20-1 TRBD2 CSARLAGGSKSYNEQYF TGCAGTGCAAGACTAGCGGGAGGTTCTAAGTCCTACAATGAGCAGTACTTC
. TRBJ1-6 TRBV20-1 . CSARTGDPYNSPLHF TGCAGTGCTAGAACGGGGGATCCCTATAATTCACCCCTCCACTTT
many TRBJ2-1 TRBV24-1 . CATSERYNEQFF TGTGCCACCAGTGAGAGATACAATGAGCAGTTCTTC
. TRBJ2-5 TRBV6-1 . CASSKRATQETQYF TGTGCCAGCAGCAAAAGGGCAACCCAAGAGACCCAGTACTTC
few TRBJ1-1 TRBV6-1 . CASSEGVWNTEAFF TGTGCCAGCAGTGAAGGTGTATGGAACACTGAAGCTTTCTTT
few TRBJ2-2 TRBV4-2 TRBD2 CASSPEAGLATIGELFF TGTGCCAGCAGCCCCGAAGCGGGACTAGCAACCATCGGGGAGCTGTTTTTT